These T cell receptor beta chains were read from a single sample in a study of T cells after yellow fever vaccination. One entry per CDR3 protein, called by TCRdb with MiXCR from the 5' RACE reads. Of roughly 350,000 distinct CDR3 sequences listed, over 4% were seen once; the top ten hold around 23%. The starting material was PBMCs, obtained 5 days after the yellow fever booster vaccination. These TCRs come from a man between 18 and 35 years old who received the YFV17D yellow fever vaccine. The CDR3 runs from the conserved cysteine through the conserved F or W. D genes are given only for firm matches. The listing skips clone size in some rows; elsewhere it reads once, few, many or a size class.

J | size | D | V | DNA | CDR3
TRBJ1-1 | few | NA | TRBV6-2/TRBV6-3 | TGTGCCAGCGGGAGGCTTCTCACTGAAGCTTTCTTT | CASGRLLTEAFF
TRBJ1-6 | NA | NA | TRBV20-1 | TGCAGTGCTAAGCCGGGACAAGTAGATTCACCCCTCCACTTT | CSAKPGQVDSPLHF
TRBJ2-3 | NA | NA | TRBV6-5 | TGTGCCAGCAGTTACTCGAATGTGGACGGCTACACAGATACGCAGTATTTT | CASSYSNVDGYTDTQYF
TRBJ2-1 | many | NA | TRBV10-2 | TGCGCCAGCAGTGATGTAGTGGGGGGGCGCAATGAGCAGTTCTTC | CASSDVVGGRNEQFF
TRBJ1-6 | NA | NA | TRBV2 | TGTGCCAGCCTTTCCGGCCCCGGTAATTCACCCCTCCACTTT | CASLSGPGNSPLHF
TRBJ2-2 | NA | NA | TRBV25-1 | TGTGCCAGCAGTGATTTTGGGCCCTACAACACCGGGGAGCTGTTTTTT | CASSDFGPYNTGELFF
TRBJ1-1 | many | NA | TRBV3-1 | TGTGCCAGCAGCCAGTTTGCCGTGAACACTGAAGCTTTCTTT | CASSQFAVNTEAFF
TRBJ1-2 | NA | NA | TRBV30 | TGTGCCTGGGTAGGCGTTTCGAGCTACACCTTC | CAWVGVSSYTF
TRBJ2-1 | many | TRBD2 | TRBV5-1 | TGCGCCAGCAGTCCGGGGGAGGGATTGTTCTACAATGAGCAGTTCTTC | CASSPGEGLFYNEQFF
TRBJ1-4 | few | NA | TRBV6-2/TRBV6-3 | TGTGCCAGCAGTTCGTTCGGGGATGAAAAACTGTTTTTT | CASSSFGDEKLFF
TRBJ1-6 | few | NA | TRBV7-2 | TGTGCCAGCAGCTTAGGCAGGGCCGCGGCACCCCTCCACTTT | CASSLGRAAAPLHF
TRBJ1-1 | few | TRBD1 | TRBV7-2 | TGTGCCAGCAGCCCGCAGGGGGGACTGTATGGTGAAGCTTTCTTT | CASSPQGGLYGEAFF
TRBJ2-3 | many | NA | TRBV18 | TGTGCCAGCTCAACAACAGGGTCAACCCGAGATACGCAGTATTTT | CASSTTGSTRDTQYF
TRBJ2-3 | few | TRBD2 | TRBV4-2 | TGTGCCAGCAGCCTCCGGGGGGGTGAGGATACGCAGTATTTT | CASSLRGGEDTQYF
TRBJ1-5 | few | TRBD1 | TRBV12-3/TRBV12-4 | TGTGCCAGCCTCCCCTCCAGGGGGAGGCAGCCCCAGCATTTT | CASLPSRGRQPQHF
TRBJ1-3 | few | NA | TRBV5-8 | TGTGCCAGCAGCTTTAGCGGTCGTTCGACTTTCTCTGGAAACACCATATATTTT | CASSFSGRSTFSGNTIYF
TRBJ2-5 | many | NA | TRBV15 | TGTGCCACCAGCAGAGACCGCCCAGAGACCCAGTACTTC | CATSRDRPETQYF
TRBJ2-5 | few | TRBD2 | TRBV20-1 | TGCAGTGCTCCTGGGACTAGCGGGGGATTGGGGGAGACCCAGTACTTC | CSAPGTSGGLGETQYF
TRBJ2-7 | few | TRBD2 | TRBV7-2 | TGTGCCAGCAGCTTGGTGGGTAGCGGGGGCCTTAACTACGAGCAGTACTTC | CASSLVGSGGLNYEQYF
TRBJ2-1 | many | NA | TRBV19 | TGTGCCAGTAGTATCGGGACTGCCAATGAGCAGTTCTTC | CASSIGTANEQFF
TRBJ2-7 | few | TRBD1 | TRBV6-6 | TGTGCCAGCAGTCCACGACAGGGGCCCTCCTACGAGCAGTACTTC | CASSPRQGPSYEQYF
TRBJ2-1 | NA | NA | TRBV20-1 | TGCAGTGCCGTACACCTAGTCGGTAATGAGCAGTTCTTC | CSAVHLVGNEQFF
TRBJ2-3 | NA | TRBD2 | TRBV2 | TGTGCCAGCAGTGGCCTAGCGGGGGCCGGCACAGATACGCAGTATTTT | CASSGLAGAGTDTQYF
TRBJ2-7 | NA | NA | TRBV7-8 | TGTGCCAGCAGCTTAGCGCGGGACTCCTCCTACGAGCAGTACTTC | CASSLARDSSYEQYF
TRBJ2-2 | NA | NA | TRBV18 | TGTGCCAGCTCAGCCTGGTCGAACACCGGGGAGCTGTTTTTT | CASSAWSNTGELFF
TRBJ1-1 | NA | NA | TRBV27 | TGTGCCAGCAGTTTAAATAGTAGGTACACTGAAGCTTTCTTT | CASSLNSRYTEAFF
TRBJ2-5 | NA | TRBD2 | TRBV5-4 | TGTGCCAGCAGCTTGTGGGGACTAGCGGGGGGAGGAGAGACCCAGTACTTC | CASSLWGLAGGGETQYF
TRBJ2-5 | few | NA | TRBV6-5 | TGTGCCAGCAGTTACCCTGGGGCACAAGAGACCCAGTACTTC | CASSYPGAQETQYF
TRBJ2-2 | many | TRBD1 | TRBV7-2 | TGTGCCAGCAGCCATCGGGACAGGGGAAAAAAAGGACCCGGGGAGCTGTTTTTT | CASSHRDRGKKGPGELFF
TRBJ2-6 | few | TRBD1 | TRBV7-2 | TGTGCCAGCAGCTTCTGGGACAGAAGGCCCTCTGGGGCCAACGTCCTGACTTTC | CASSFWDRRPSGANVLTF
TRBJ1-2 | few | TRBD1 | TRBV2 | TGTGCCAGCAGGGCGGGACAGGGGGATGGCTACACCTTC | CASRAGQGDGYTF
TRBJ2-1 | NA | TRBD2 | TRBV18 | TGTGCCAGCTCACTCCCTATTTCATCTAGCGGGGGGGCCGATGAGCAGTTCTTC | CASSLPISSSGGADEQFF
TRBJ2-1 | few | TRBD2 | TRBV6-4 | TGTGCCAGCAGGGCTACAGGCGGGGGGGCCTTCGATGAGCAGTTCTTC | CASRATGGGAFDEQFF
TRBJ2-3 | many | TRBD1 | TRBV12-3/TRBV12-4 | TGTGCCAGCAGATACACCGGGACAGGGCTTACAGATACGCAGTATTTT | CASRYTGTGLTDTQYF
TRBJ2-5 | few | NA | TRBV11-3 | TGTGCCAGCAGCACGGGACCTCAAGAGACCCAGTACTTC | CASSTGPQETQYF
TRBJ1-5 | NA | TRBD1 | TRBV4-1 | TGCGCCAGCAGTTTTTCGACAGGGGATTATAGCAATCAGCCCCAGCATTTT | CASSFSTGDYSNQPQHF
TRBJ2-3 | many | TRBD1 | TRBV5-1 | TGCGCCAGCAGCGAACAGGGGGCTATGACAGATACGCAGTATTTT | CASSEQGAMTDTQYF
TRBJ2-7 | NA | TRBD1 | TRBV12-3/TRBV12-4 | TGTGCCAGCAGTTCCTCACAGGGGACCGAGCAGTACTTC | CASSSSQGTEQYF
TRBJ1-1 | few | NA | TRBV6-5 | TGTGCCAGCAGCAGGGGTCTCACTGAAGCTTTCTTT | CASSRGLTEAFF
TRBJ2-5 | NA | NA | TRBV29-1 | TGCAGCGCCGTGGGGGCAGGGGAGACCCAGTACTTC | CSAVGAGETQYF
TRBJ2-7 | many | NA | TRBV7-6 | TGTGCCAGCAGCTTTTTAGGTGGACAAGCTTATTACGAGCAGTACTTC | CASSFLGGQAYYEQYF
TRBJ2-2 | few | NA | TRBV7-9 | TGTGCCAGCAGCTCCCAGTGGCTAGGAGGGGAGACCGGGGAGCTGTTTTTT | CASSSQWLGGETGELFF
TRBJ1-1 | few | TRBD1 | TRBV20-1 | TGCAGTGCCACAGGGGCTGCAAAGAACACTGAAGCTTTCTTT | CSATGAAKNTEAFF
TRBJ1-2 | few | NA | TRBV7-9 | TGTGCCAGCAGCTTAGGGATTGGACACGAGTCATATGGCTACACCTTC | CASSLGIGHESYGYTF
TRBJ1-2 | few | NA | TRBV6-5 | TGTGCCAGCAGTTACTCGATAGGGACGAATGGCTACACCTTC | CASSYSIGTNGYTF
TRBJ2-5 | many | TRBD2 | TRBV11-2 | TGTGCCAGCACCCTCCTAGCGGGGACCCAAGAGACCCAGTACTTC | CASTLLAGTQETQYF
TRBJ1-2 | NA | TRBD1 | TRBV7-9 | TGTGCCAGCAGCCCCTCGGGGACAGGGCTCGAAAGAGGAGATGGCTACACCTTC | CASSPSGTGLERGDGYTF
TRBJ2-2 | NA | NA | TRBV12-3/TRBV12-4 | TGTGCCAGCAGCCGAGGGGGGGCAGTCTCCGGGGAGCTGTTTTTT | CASSRGGAVSGELFF
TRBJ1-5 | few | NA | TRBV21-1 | TGTGCCAGCAGCAATCCCAGCGGGGGTATTTTTCCCCAGCATTTT | CASSNPSGGIFPQHF
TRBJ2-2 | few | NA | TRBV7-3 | TGTGCCAGCAGCGCGTGGGGCACCGGGGAGCTGTTTTTT | CASSAWGTGELFF
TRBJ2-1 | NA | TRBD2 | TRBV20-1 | TGCAGTGCTAGTAAACTAGCGGATCCCCGGGGGCACTTC | CSASKLADPRGHF
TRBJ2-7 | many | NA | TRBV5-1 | TGCGCCAGCAGCTTAACCGCGGGGGCTGGGTACGAGCAGTACTTC | CASSLTAGAGYEQYF
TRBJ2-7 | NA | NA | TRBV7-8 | TGTGCCAGCAACGAACCGGGAACTGACGAGCAGTACTTC | CASNEPGTDEQYF
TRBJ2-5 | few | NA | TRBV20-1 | TGCAGTGCTATTCCGGGGTTATACGAGACCCAGTACTTC | CSAIPGLYETQYF
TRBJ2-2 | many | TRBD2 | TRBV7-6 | TGTGCCAGCAGCTTAGTAGCGGGGGGCCTTTCATCAGGGGAGCTGTTTTTT | CASSLVAGGLSSGELFF
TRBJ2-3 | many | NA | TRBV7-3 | TGTGCCAGCAGCTTAAGATCCGTGGCGGACCCCCCAGATACGCAGTATTTT | CASSLRSVADPPDTQYF
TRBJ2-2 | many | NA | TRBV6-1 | TGTGCCAGCAGGGGGGTTGCGAACACCGGGGAGCTGTTTTTT | CASRGVANTGELFF
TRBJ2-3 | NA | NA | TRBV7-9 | TGTGCCAGCAGCTTAAAGGGGTTGAGTAGCACAGATACGCAGTATTTT | CASSLKGLSSTDTQYF
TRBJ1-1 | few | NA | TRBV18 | TGTGCCAGCTCACCACCGTCGAGTTTCACTGAAGCTTTCTTT | CASSPPSSFTEAFF